The 32 T cell receptor beta chains reported below all come from one sample, sequenced in a study of blood T cell repertoires in COVID-19. Sequencing was performed with immunoSEQ multiplex PCR; in TCRdb, only in-frame clones are kept and a portion is missing. The sample consists of fewer than 80,000 clones, roughly 92% of them appearing once. Sequencing was carried out using peripheral blood. The receptors shown here come from a human donor in a cohort sampled during active COVID-19.

The chain is built from TRBV19 and TRBJ2-7; D is undetermined. This CDR3 is built from 14 residues. Trimming stripped 3 bases from V and 0 bases from J, with 9 bases between. Germline V gives CDR1 LNHDA, CDR2 SQIVND (reference sequence). In DNA form, the CDR3 reads TGTGCCAGTAGTATGAGGTGGAGCTCCTACGAGCAGTACTTC. Translating gives CASSMRWSSYEQYF.

This chain connects TRBV6-5 to TRBJ1-2; 7 bases map to TRBD1. With 6 bases clipped from V and 7 bases from J, the junction kept 8 bases outside the gene matches. CDR3 size: 13 residues. Germline lookup yields CDR1 MNHEY and CDR2 SVGAGI. CDR3 amino acids: CASRPTGDRGYTF. The CDR3 DNA follows: TGTGCCAGCAGACCAACAGGGGATCGTGGCTACACCTTC.

The chain has TRBV2 and TRBJ2-7; weak D call: TRBD2 (5 bases). Germline V gene sequence: CDR1 SNHLY, CDR2 FYNNEI. The length of the CDR3 is 14 residues. The V end lost 8 bases, the J end lost 2 bases, and 16 bases lay between the germline ends. In DNA, the CDR3 is TGTGCCAGCTATTCCGAGACGGGGACCTACGAGCAGTACTTC. It translates to CASYSETGTYEQYF.

The CDR3 reads CASSYNSGAVLVAFF. The CDR3 bases are TGTGCCAGCAGTTATAATTCCGGTGCTGTTCTTGTGGCTTTCTTT. This rearrangement joins TRBV6-6 to TRBJ1-1; the D is unclear. The germline CDR1 and CDR2 sequences are MNHNY and SVGAGI (reference sequence). This CDR3 region has 15 residues. V was shortened by 3 bases and J by 11 bases, with 22 bases between the two germline ends.

The chain has TRBV7-3 and TRBJ2-1; a possible D gene is TRBD2 (6 bases). The V and J ends lost 0 bases and 7 bases respectively, with 13 bases between them. Germline loops: CDR1 SGHTA, CDR2 FQGTGA. The CDR3 covers 15 residues. The CDR3 bases are TGTGCCAGCAGCTTAACGCGGGGCTTGGAGAATGAGCAGTTCTTC. Translated: CASSLTRGLENEQFF. The whole variable domain, filled in from reference TRBV7-3 and TRBJ2-1, reads GAGVSQTPSNKVTEKGKYVELRCDPISGHTALYWYRQSLGQGPEFLIYFQGTGAADDSGLPNDRFFAVRPEGSVSTLKIQRTERGDSAVYLCASSLTRGLENEQFFGPGTRLTVL.

The chain couples TRBV11-2 to TRBJ2-7; 11 nucleotides line up with TRBD2. Trimming cost V 5 bases and J 2 bases; bases outside gene matches: 5. CDR3 size: 15 residues. The germline V gene has CDR1 SGHAT and CDR2 FQNNGV. This CDR3 reads CASSVGLAVTYEQYF. CDR3 nucleotides: TGTGCCAGCAGCGTGGGACTAGCGGTGACCTACGAGCAGTACTTC.

This clone showed up just once. This sequence joins TRBV27 and TRBJ2-7; TRBD1 agrees at 9 bases. The germline V gene has CDR1 MNHEY and CDR2 SMNVEV (reference sequence). The CDR3 is made up of 15 amino acids. With V trimmed by 5 bases and J by 3 bases, 8 bases remained unmatched. The CDR3 DNA follows: TGTGCCAGCAGTCCGGAAACAGGGGGCGTCTACGAGCAGTACTTC. Protein: CASSPETGGVYEQYF.

The chain has TRBV29-1 and TRBJ1-2; a weak D match, TRBD1 (5 bases). Trimming pared 0 bases from V and 8 bases from J, leaving 13 bases between. Germline V lookup: CDR1 SQVTM, CDR2 ANQGSEA. This CDR3 spans 13 amino acids. CDR3 DNA: TGCAGCGTTGAAGATCTTTGGTGGGGCGGCTACACCTTC. This translates into CSVEDLWWGGYTF. Full variable domain (remainder filled in from reference TRBV29-1 and TRBJ1-2): SAVISQKPSRDICQRGTSLTIQCQVDSQVTMMFWYRQQPGQSLTLIATANQGSEATYESGFVIDKFPISRPNLTFSTLTVSNMSPEDSSIYLCSVEDLWWGGYTFGSGTRLTVV.

The rearrangement uses TRBV27 and TRBJ1-4; weak D call: TRBD1 (6 bases). CDR3 size: 15 residues. Deletions cut 6 bases from V and 2 bases from J, with 13 bases between. In germline, CDR1 is MNHEY, CDR2 SMNVEV (reference sequence). The CDR3, as DNA: TGTGCCAGCAGCCGGGACACGGGGACTAATGAAAAACTGTTTTTT. Encoded protein: CASSRDTGTNEKLFF.

The chain's CDR3 is CASSFLSGITDTQYF. For the CDR3, the DNA is TGTGCCAGCAGTTTTCTTAGCGGGATCACAGATACGCAGTATTTT. The rearrangement links TRBV27 to TRBJ2-3; 8 nucleotides match TRBD2. CDR1 and CDR2 (germline): MNHEY, SMNVEV (reference sequence). J lost 2 bases, V lost 3 bases, and 4 bases had no gene match. This CDR3 contains 15 residues.

V and J are TRBV9 and TRBJ1-4; a possible D gene is TRBD1 (5 bases). Germline values: CDR1 SGDLS, CDR2 YYNGEE. This CDR3 is built from 14 residues. V was trimmed by 3 bases and J by 5 bases, leaving 11 bases between them. In DNA, the CDR3 is TGTGCCAGCAGCGCGACAGCTACAAATGAAAAACTGTTTTTT. This translates into CASSATATNEKLFF. The whole variable domain, filled in from reference TRBV9 and TRBJ1-4, reads DSGVTQTPKHLITATGQRVTLRCSPRSGDLSVYWYQQSLDQGLQFLIQYYNGEERAKGNILERFSAQQFPDLHSELNLSSLELGDSALYFCASSATATNEKLFFGSGTQLSVL.

The rearrangement uses TRBV6-5 and TRBJ2-6; 9 bases match TRBD1. Germline V gene data show CDR1 as MNHEY and CDR2 as SVGAGI. The CDR3 has 14 residues. The ends lost 10 bases at V and 4 bases at J; junction bases unmatched: 5. CDR3 residues: CATNRGHGANVLTF. The CDR3 DNA sequence: TGTGCCACGAACAGGGGGCACGGGGCCAACGTCCTGACTTTC.

The rearrangement joins TRBV15 to TRBJ2-7; 11 bases agree with TRBD1. CDR3 size: 16 residues. Germline V gene sequence: CDR1 LNHNV, CDR2 YYDKDF (reference sequence). The trim removed 0 bases at V and 6 bases at J, leaving 7 bases unmatched. The CDR3, as DNA: TGTGCCACCAGCAGAGATCCGGGACAGGGGGTAAGCGAGCAGTACTTC. This encodes CATSRDPGQGVSEQYF.

The rearrangement uses TRBV7-3 and TRBJ2-3, with a weak D call TRBD2 (7 bases). Germline CDR1 and CDR2: SGHTA and FQGTGA. Trimming took off 5 bases at V and 5 bases at J, with 17 bases between the two ends. CDR3 length equals 15 residues. CDR3 residues: CASSRVVGGGDTQYF. In DNA form, the CDR3 reads TGTGCCAGCAGCCGTGTGGTGGGAGGGGGAGATACGCAGTATTTT.

The genes are TRBV10-3 and TRBJ2-7, with 8 nucleotides matching TRBD2. After removal of 3 bases from V and 4 bases from J, the junction contained 11 bases not matched to a gene. Germline CDR1 and CDR2: ENHRY and SYGVKD. The CDR3 is 16 residues long. The CDR3 sequence is CAISDPAGGGKYEQYF. For the CDR3, the DNA is TGTGCCATCAGTGACCCGGCGGGGGGCGGAAAATACGAGCAGTACTTC.

The chain joins TRBV5-6 to TRBJ1-2; D gene uncertain. The V gene lost 2 bases and the J gene lost 5 bases, with 10 bases spanning the gap. This CDR3 is built from 13 residues. Looked up from germline, CDR1 is SGHDT and CDR2 is YYEEEE. This chain's CDR3 is CASSFQEGYGYTF. CDR3 nucleotides: TGTGCCAGCAGCTTCCAGGAGGGATATGGCTACACCTTC.

The chain is built from TRBV12-3 or TRBV12-4 and TRBJ1-1; a weak D match, TRBD1 (5 bases). The CDR3 totals 12 residues. Trimming stripped 8 bases from V and 5 bases from J, with 12 bases between. CDR3 residues: CASLFPGTEAFF. CDR3 sequence (DNA): TGTGCCAGCCTTTTTCCAGGGACTGAAGCTTTCTTT.

The chain uses TRBV7-9 and TRBJ2-7; possibly TRBD1 for D (5 bases). The CDR3 has 15 amino acids. From germline, CDR1 is SEHNR and CDR2 FQNEAQ (reference sequence). Trimming removed 4 bases at V and 0 bases at J, with 13 bases between. CDR3 DNA: TGTGCCAGCAGCTCCGAAGGGGTCCCCTCCTACGAGCAGTACTTC. Translation: CASSSEGVPSYEQYF.

This chain links TRBV6-5 with TRBJ2-5; perhaps TRBD2 as D (7 bases). The CDR3 runs to 14 residues. In germline, CDR1 is MNHEY, CDR2 SVGAGI. V was shortened by 10 bases and J by 5 bases, with 20 bases between the two germline ends. The CDR3 sequence: CAISSPGGIETQYF. The CDR3 region has the DNA TGTGCCATTTCCTCTCCGGGGGGCATCGAGACCCAGTACTTC.

The chain carries TRBV18 and TRBJ1-2; D unclear. The CDR3 contains 15 residues. Germline assignment: CDR1 KGHSH and CDR2 LQKENI. V lost 3 bases and J lost 0, with 11 bases in between. CDR3 sequence: CASSPPARPNYGYTF. Here the CDR3 DNA reads TGTGCCAGCTCACCCCCAGCGAGACCTAACTATGGCTACACCTTC.

The chain uses TRBV6-1 and TRBJ1-4, with 7 positions matching TRBD1. V lost 3 bases, J lost 8 bases, and 12 bases stayed unmatched. The CDR3 runs to 16 residues. CDR1 is MNHNS, CDR2 SASEGT, per germline. The CDR3 nucleotides read TGTGCCAGCAGTGATTACTCAGACAGGGTTTACGAAAAACTGTTTTTT. The encoded protein is CASSDYSDRVYEKLFF.

This chain links TRBV27 with TRBJ1-6, with D possibly TRBD1 on 6 matching bases. CDR3 size: 14 residues. Germline V gene data show CDR1 as MNHEY and CDR2 as SMNVEV (reference sequence). Deletions cut 4 bases from V and 5 bases from J, with 9 bases between. The CDR3 here is CASSWGGHNSPLHF. DNA for the CDR3: TGTGCCAGCAGTTGGGGGGGCCATAATTCACCCCTCCACTTT.

V and J are TRBV2 and TRBJ1-2; 10 bases agree with TRBD1. Germline V CDR1 and CDR2: SNHLY, FYNNEI. Trimming removed 7 bases from V and 5 bases from J; junction bases left unmatched: 10. The CDR3 length is 15 residues. Written as DNA, the CDR3 is TGTGCCAGCAACGGGGACAGGGGCGCTGGGTATGGCTACACCTTC. Translated, it gives CASNGDRGAGYGYTF.

DNA of the CDR3: TGTGCCAGCAGCTTAGCGACGGGGGAGTTGGCCTACGAGCAGTACTTC. Translated, it gives CASSLATGELAYEQYF. V usage is TRBV7-2 and J usage is TRBJ2-7; a weak D match, TRBD2 (6 bases). Germline CDR1 reads SGHTA; CDR2 reads FQGNSA. The CDR3 is 16 residues long. V was trimmed by 0 bases and J by 2 bases, leaving 14 bases between them.

The CDR3 region is CASSEVAISGANVLTF. The CDR3 region has the DNA TGTGCCAGCAGTGAAGTAGCGATCTCTGGGGCCAACGTCCTGACTTTC. The chain carries TRBV6-1 and TRBJ2-6; a weak D match, TRBD2 (5 bases). The V and J ends lost 1 base and 0 bases respectively, with 7 bases between them. The CDR3 runs 16 residues. Per germline, CDR1 MNHNS and CDR2 SASEGT.

The gene calls are TRBV3-1 (or the pseudogene TRBV3-2) and TRBJ2-3; a weak D match, TRBD2 (6 bases). Germline lookup yields CDR1 LGHDT and CDR2 YNNKEL (reference sequence). This CDR3 has 14 residues. V lost 8 bases to trimming and J lost 4 bases, with 16 bases between them. The CDR3 DNA sequence: TGTGCCAGCGGCCTCAGGAGGGTTCCAGATACGCAGTATTTT. The encoded protein is CASGLRRVPDTQYF.

The chain links TRBV18 to TRBJ1-2; TRBD1 matches 8 bases. CDR3 length: 12 amino acids. Germline loops: CDR1 KGHSH, CDR2 LQKENI. With V trimmed by 5 bases and J by 8 bases, 4 bases remained unmatched. Here the CDR3 reads CASSGQGYGYTF. The CDR3 DNA follows: TGTGCCAGCTCAGGACAGGGTTACGGCTACACCTTC.

This clone has only one observation. This chain joins TRBV19 and TRBJ2-1; D gene unclear. Trimming stripped 5 bases from V and 4 bases from J, with 9 bases between. CDR3 length: 13 residues. Germline V CDR1 and CDR2: LNHDA, SQIVND (reference sequence). This CDR3 is CASSSYRYNEQFF. CDR3 nucleotides: TGTGCCAGTAGTTCTTACAGATACAATGAGCAGTTCTTC.

Notes on this clone: One end of the junction is discordant with germline, which a read error may explain. The CDR3 loop reads CASGWGDF. The CDR3 coding sequence is TGTGCCAGCGGTTGGGGGGATTTC. V is TRBV28 and J is TRBJ2-7, with a possible D match to TRBD2 (6 bases). CDR3 length: 8 residues. Per germline, CDR1 MDHEN and CDR2 SYDVKM.

The chain combines TRBV5-1 with TRBJ1-6; maybe TRBD1 (5 bases). Germline loops: CDR1 SGHRS, CDR2 YFSETQ. CDR3 size: 14 residues. The V gene lost 7 bases and the J gene lost 7 bases, with 15 bases spanning the gap. CDR3 sequence: CASGPGLGNSPLHF. In DNA, the CDR3 is TGCGCCAGCGGACCGGGACTCGGGAATTCACCCCTCCACTTT.

V and J are TRBV18 and TRBJ2-7; the D gene is possibly TRBD2 (5 bases). CDR1 and CDR2 (germline): KGHSH, LQKENI. The CDR3 is 14 residues long. The V gene lost 6 bases and the J gene lost 5 bases, with 17 bases spanning the gap. The CDR3 spells CASSRRGSLDEQYF. In nucleotides, the CDR3 is TGTGCCAGCTCCCGGAGAGGGTCATTAGACGAGCAGTACTTC.

The V call is TRBV12-3 or TRBV12-4, the J call TRBJ2-7; D remains unclear. Trimming cost V 5 bases and J 1 base, with 9 bases left between them. The CDR3 has 13 amino acids. The CDR3 DNA follows: TGTGCCAGCAGTCCCCTCCGGTCCTACGAGCAGTACTTC. It translates to CASSPLRSYEQYF.